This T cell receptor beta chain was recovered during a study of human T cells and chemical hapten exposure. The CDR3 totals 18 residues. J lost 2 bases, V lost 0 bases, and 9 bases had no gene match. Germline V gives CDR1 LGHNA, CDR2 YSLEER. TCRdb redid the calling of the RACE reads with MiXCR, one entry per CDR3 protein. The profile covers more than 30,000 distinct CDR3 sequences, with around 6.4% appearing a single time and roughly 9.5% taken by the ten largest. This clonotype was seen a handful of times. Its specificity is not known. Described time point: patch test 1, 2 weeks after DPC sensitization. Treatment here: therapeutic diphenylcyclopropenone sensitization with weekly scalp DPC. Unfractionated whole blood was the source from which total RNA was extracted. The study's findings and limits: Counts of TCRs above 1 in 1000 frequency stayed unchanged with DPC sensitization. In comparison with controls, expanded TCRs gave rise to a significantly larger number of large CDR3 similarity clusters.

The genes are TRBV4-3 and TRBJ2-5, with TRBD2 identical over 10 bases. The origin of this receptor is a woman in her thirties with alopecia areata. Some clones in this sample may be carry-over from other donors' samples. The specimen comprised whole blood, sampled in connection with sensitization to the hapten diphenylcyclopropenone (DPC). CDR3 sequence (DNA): TGCGCCAGCAGCCAAGAGGTAGCGGGGGGCCGGGAGCAAGAGACCCAGTACTTC. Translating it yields CASSQEVAGGREQETQYF.